Below, one T cell receptor beta chain is given with its context. No cognate antigen has been identified for it. Base qualities are not recorded, but no much larger clone differs from it by a single base. V lost 1 base and J lost 7 bases; the stretch between them is 13 bases long. The CDR3 contains 14 residues, cysteine and phenylalanine counted. CDR3 DNA is the only sequence kept; it has 42 bases, read in frame from the first base. CDR1 and CDR2 (MDHEN, SYDVKM) derive from the germline V gene. Donors formed part of the validation cohort, which comprised 120 subjects and was distinct from the first cohort of 666 subjects. Library preparation was by the immunoSEQ multiplex PCR assay. The paper's data handling went like this. To diagnose cytomegalovirus status from the catalog of TCR beta chain sequences, a statistical classification framework was built. TCRdb stores this immuneACCESS table with in-frame sequences only. Part of the clones is absent; in the studies checked, under half of the shortfall reflects unresolved V genes, and no reason is known for the rest. V and J calls and clone size are as listed in that table; D and trimming were resolved from the DNA. A total of roughly 330,000 clones appear in this sample, roughly 87% of them only once. The leading ten clones occupy 0.95% to 1.5% of the sample.

This entry belongs to a study of cytomegalovirus exposure and HLA in healthy donors (dated by TCRdb to 2016 to 2017). A note on the overall study: According to a later analysis, the 120 or so validation repertoires were produced on the same platform as the 666 repertoires of the first cohort. The aim of the study was to test whether cataloging public T cell receptors could identify signatures of past pathogen exposure. A separate validation cohort of 100 to 150 different subjects was used in addition to the 666-subject first cohort. High-throughput TCR immunosequencing, statistical association of individual TCRs with disease status, and machine learning were combined to predict cytomegalovirus infection status. On the study overall, not on this receptor specifically: A later analysis had no HLA typing for the validation cohort, so co-occurrence there was scored across all 120 repertoires. The authors suggested that the approach could potentially be extended to other disease states and immunological phenotypes. Cytomegalovirus status was reported to be diagnosed by the classifier with high specificity and sensitivity in both the original and validation cohorts. In vitro tests confirmed that a few of the cytomegalovirus-associated TCR beta chains recognize cytomegalovirus antigens. Of the cluster scores, about 94% were above 0 in a later analysis, which found that TCRs clustered in the first cohort also tended to co-occur in the approximately 110 validation repertoires. The study gave a list of some 150 TCR beta chains associated with cytomegalovirus. While some public TCRs were present in many individuals, most TCR sequences turned up only very rarely across donors.

The TCR originated in a woman in her thirties in good health and CMV-seropositive. Material for sequencing was PBMCs. In this chain, TRBV28 is recombined with TRBJ1-2, with the D gene uncertain. The CDR3 in this case is CASSLSGLPVGYTF. At the DNA level, the sequence is TGTGCCAGCAGTTTATCGGGTCTCCCGGTTGGCTACACCTTC.